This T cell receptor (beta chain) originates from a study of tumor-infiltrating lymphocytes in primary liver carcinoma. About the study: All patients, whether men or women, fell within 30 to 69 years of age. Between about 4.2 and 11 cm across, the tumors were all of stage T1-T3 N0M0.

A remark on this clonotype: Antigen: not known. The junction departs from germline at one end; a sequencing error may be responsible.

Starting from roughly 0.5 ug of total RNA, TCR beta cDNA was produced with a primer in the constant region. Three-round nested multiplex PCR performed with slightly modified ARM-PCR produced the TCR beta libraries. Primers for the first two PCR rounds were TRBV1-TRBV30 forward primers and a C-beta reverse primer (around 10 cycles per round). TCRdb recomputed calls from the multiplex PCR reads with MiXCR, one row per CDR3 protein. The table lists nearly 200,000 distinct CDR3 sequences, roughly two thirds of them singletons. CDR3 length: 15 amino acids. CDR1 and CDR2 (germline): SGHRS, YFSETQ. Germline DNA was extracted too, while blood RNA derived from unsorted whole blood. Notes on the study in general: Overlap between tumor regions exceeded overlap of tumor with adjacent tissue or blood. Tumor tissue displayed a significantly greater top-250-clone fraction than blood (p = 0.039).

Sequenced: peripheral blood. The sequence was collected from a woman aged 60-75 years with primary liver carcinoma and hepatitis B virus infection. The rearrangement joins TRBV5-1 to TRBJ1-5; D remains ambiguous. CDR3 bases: TGCGCCAGCAGCTTGGTATCGGGAAGCAATCAGCCCCAGCGTTTT. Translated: CASSLVSGSNQPQRF.